The rows below give T cell receptor beta chains drawn from one sample of a study of blood T cell repertoires in COVID-19. Data came from immunoSEQ multiplex PCR; TCRdb stores just in-frame clones and leaves some out. The sample shows 150,000 to 200,000 clones, roughly 90% of them seen only once. Sequencing was carried out using PBMCs or T cells enriched from blood (not recorded which). The origin of the receptors is a woman aged 50 to 65 who had recovered from COVID-19. Both conserved end residues are part of each CDR3. Fields, in order: J gene, clone size, D gene, V gene, CDR3 DNA, CDR3 protein. The D gene is left open where the match is weak. The size entry is marked missing in some rows and otherwise reads once, few, many or a size class.

j_gene: TRBJ2-1
abundance: NA
d_gene: NA
v_gene: TRBV6-5
CDR3nt: TGTGCCAGCAGTTTAGGGGCGAGGAGCGAGCAGTTCTTC
CDR3aa: CASSLGARSEQFF

j_gene: TRBJ2-2
abundance: NA
d_gene: NA
v_gene: TRBV21-1
CDR3nt: TGTGCCAGCAGCATCTCTCGTACCGGGGAGCTGTTTTTT
CDR3aa: CASSISRTGELFF

j_gene: TRBJ1-2
abundance: NA
d_gene: TRBD1
v_gene: TRBV27
CDR3nt: TGTGCCAGCAGTTTAGGGGCAGGGGGCTATGGCTACACCTTC
CDR3aa: CASSLGAGGYGYTF

j_gene: TRBJ1-3
abundance: once
d_gene: NA
v_gene: TRBV11-2
CDR3nt: TGTGCCAGCAGCTCAGACCCGGGGAGGGCGGCCATATATTTT
CDR3aa: CASSSDPGRAAIYF

j_gene: TRBJ2-5
abundance: few
d_gene: TRBD2
v_gene: TRBV29-1
CDR3nt: TGCAGCGTCGTACGGGGGGGGGAGACCCAGTACTTC
CDR3aa: CSVVRGGETQYF

j_gene: TRBJ1-3
abundance: NA
d_gene: NA
v_gene: TRBV18
CDR3nt: TGTGCCAGCTCACCACCGACTCAAGCATACGGAAACACCATATATTTT
CDR3aa: CASSPPTQAYGNTIYF

j_gene: TRBJ1-2
abundance: few
d_gene: NA
v_gene: TRBV5-4
CDR3nt: TGTGCCAGCAGCTTAATAAAGGTCGAGACAGCCGCTAACTATGGCTACACCTTC
CDR3aa: CASSLIKVETAANYGYTF

j_gene: TRBJ2-6
abundance: NA
d_gene: TRBD1
v_gene: TRBV29-1
CDR3nt: TGCAGCGTTACAGGGGGATCCAACTCTGGGGCCAACGTCCTGACTTTC
CDR3aa: CSVTGGSNSGANVLTF

j_gene: TRBJ2-1
abundance: NA
d_gene: TRBD2
v_gene: TRBV6-2/TRBV6-3
CDR3nt: TGTGCCAGCAGTTCCCCGGGACTACAAAACAATGAGCAGTTCTTC
CDR3aa: CASSSPGLQNNEQFF

j_gene: TRBJ1-3
abundance: NA
d_gene: NA
v_gene: TRBV12-3/TRBV12-4
CDR3nt: TGTGCCAGCAGCTCCTCGGTAAACACCATATATTTT
CDR3aa: CASSSSVNTIYF

j_gene: TRBJ1-2
abundance: NA
d_gene: TRBD1
v_gene: TRBV4-3
CDR3nt: TGCGCCAGCAGCCAAGTCGGGACAGGGAACTATGGCTACACCTTC
CDR3aa: CASSQVGTGNYGYTF

j_gene: TRBJ1-6
abundance: NA
d_gene: TRBD1
v_gene: TRBV9
CDR3nt: TGTGCCAGCAGCACACAGGGGGCCGTTAATTCACCCCTCCACTTT
CDR3aa: CASSTQGAVNSPLHF

j_gene: TRBJ1-2
abundance: NA
d_gene: TRBD1
v_gene: TRBV29-1
CDR3nt: TGCAGCGTTGAAGAACCACAGGGGGCAAGATATGGCTACACCTTC
CDR3aa: CSVEEPQGARYGYTF

j_gene: TRBJ2-3
abundance: NA
d_gene: TRBD2
v_gene: TRBV10-3
CDR3nt: TGTGCCATCAGTCGGACTAGCGGTAGCACAGATACGCAGTATTTT
CDR3aa: CAISRTSGSTDTQYF

j_gene: TRBJ2-3
abundance: NA
d_gene: TRBD1
v_gene: TRBV5-1
CDR3nt: TGCGCCAGCAGCTTCGACAGGGTTGGAACAGATACGCAGTATTTT
CDR3aa: CASSFDRVGTDTQYF

j_gene: TRBJ2-2
abundance: NA
d_gene: TRBD1
v_gene: TRBV27
CDR3nt: TGTGCCAGCAGTGGCATAGCCGGGACAGGGGGCACCGGGGAGCTGTTTTTT
CDR3aa: CASSGIAGTGGTGELFF

j_gene: TRBJ1-1
abundance: NA
d_gene: TRBD1
v_gene: TRBV19
CDR3nt: TGTGCCAGTAGCTCGGCGGGACAGCGGCCACTGAACACTGAAGCTTTCTTT
CDR3aa: CASSSAGQRPLNTEAFF

j_gene: TRBJ1-1
abundance: NA
d_gene: NA
v_gene: TRBV5-4
CDR3nt: TGTGCCAGCAGCCGCTCCCGGGACACTAACACTGAAGCTTTCTTT
CDR3aa: CASSRSRDTNTEAFF

j_gene: TRBJ1-4
abundance: NA
d_gene: NA
v_gene: TRBV11-3
CDR3nt: TGTGCCAGCAGCTTAGATCCCGGTCTTAATGAAAAACTGTTTTTT
CDR3aa: CASSLDPGLNEKLFF

j_gene: TRBJ2-1
abundance: NA
d_gene: TRBD2
v_gene: TRBV6-5
CDR3nt: TGTGCCAGCAGTTACTCCAGTGCTAGCGGGGTTGCTGAGCAGTTCTTC
CDR3aa: CASSYSSASGVAEQFF

j_gene: TRBJ1-2
abundance: NA
d_gene: NA
v_gene: TRBV5-3
CDR3nt: TGTGCCAGAAGCCTCAGGGGAACTGGCTACACCTTC
CDR3aa: CARSLRGTGYTF

j_gene: TRBJ1-1
abundance: once
d_gene: NA
v_gene: TRBV5-1
CDR3nt: TGCGCCAGCAGCTTGGGCGGGGATGAAGCTTTCTTT
CDR3aa: CASSLGGDEAFF

j_gene: TRBJ1-1
abundance: NA
d_gene: NA
v_gene: TRBV7-9
CDR3nt: TGTGCCAGCAGCTTAGTCTCGGGGAGGAACACTGAAGCTTTCTTT
CDR3aa: CASSLVSGRNTEAFF

j_gene: TRBJ1-1
abundance: NA
d_gene: NA
v_gene: TRBV18
CDR3nt: TGTGCCAGCTCAACGGGACAAGGAGATGAAGCTTTCTTT
CDR3aa: CASSTGQGDEAFF

j_gene: TRBJ2-3
abundance: NA
d_gene: NA
v_gene: TRBV7-8
CDR3nt: TGTGCCAGCAGCTTGGAACAGGGATACACAGATACGCAGTATTTT
CDR3aa: CASSLEQGYTDTQYF

j_gene: TRBJ1-2
abundance: NA
d_gene: NA
v_gene: TRBV11-3
CDR3nt: TGTGCCAGCAGCTTAAATAACAGGGCCTCGGGTGGCTACACCTTC
CDR3aa: CASSLNNRASGGYTF